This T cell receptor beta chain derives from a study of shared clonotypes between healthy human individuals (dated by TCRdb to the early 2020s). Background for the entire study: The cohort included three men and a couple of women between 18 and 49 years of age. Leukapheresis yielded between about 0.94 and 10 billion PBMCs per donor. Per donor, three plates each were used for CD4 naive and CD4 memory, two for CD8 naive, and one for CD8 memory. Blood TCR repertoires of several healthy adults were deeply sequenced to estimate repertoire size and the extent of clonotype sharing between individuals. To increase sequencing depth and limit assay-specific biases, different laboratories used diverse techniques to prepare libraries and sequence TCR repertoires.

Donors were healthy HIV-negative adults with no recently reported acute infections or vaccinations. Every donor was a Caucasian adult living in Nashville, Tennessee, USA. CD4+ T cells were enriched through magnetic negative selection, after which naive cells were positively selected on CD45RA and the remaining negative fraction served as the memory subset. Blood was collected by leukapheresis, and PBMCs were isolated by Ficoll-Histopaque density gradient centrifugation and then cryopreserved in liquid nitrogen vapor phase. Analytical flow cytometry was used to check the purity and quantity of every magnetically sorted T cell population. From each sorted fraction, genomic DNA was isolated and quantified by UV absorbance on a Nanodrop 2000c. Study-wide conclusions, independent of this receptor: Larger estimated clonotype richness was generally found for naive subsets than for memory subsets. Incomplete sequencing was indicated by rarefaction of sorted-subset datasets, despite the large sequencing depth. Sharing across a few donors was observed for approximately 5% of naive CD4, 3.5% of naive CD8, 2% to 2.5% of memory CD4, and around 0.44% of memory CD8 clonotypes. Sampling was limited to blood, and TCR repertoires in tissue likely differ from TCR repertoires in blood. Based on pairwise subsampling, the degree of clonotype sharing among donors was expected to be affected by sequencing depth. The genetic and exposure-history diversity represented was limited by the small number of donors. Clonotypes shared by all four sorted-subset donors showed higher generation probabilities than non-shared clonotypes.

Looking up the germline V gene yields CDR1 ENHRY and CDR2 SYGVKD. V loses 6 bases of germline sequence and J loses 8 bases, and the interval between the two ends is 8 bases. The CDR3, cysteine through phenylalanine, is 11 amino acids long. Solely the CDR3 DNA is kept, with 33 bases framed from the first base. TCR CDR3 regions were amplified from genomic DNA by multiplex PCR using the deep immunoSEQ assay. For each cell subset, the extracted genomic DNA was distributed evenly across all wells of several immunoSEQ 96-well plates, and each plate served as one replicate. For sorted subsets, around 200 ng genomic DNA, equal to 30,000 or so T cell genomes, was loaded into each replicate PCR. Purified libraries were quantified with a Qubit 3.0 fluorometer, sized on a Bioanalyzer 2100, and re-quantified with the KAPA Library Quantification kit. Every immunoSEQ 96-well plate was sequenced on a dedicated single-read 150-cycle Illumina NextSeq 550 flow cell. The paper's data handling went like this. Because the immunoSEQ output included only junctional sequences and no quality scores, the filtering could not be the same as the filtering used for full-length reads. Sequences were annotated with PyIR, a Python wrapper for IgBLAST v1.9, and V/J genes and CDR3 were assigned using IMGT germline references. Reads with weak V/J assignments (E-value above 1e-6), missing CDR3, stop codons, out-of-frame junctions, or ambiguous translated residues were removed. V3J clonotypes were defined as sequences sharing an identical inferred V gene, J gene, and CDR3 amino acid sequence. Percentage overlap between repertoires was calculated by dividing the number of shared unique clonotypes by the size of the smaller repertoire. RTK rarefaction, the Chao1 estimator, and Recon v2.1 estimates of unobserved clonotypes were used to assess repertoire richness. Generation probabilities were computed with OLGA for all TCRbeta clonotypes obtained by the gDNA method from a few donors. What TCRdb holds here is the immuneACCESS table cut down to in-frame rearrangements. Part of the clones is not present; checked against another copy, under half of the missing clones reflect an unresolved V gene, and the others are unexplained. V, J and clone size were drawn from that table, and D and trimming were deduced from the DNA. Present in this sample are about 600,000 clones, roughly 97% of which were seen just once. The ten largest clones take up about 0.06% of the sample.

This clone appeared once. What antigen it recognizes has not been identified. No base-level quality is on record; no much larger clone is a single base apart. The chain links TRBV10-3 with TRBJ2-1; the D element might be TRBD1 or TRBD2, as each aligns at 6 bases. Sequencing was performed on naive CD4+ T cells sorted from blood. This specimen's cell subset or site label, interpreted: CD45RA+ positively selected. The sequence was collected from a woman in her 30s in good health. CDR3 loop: CAIRRGDEQFF. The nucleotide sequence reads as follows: TGTGCCATCAGGAGGGGGGATGAGCAGTTCTTC.